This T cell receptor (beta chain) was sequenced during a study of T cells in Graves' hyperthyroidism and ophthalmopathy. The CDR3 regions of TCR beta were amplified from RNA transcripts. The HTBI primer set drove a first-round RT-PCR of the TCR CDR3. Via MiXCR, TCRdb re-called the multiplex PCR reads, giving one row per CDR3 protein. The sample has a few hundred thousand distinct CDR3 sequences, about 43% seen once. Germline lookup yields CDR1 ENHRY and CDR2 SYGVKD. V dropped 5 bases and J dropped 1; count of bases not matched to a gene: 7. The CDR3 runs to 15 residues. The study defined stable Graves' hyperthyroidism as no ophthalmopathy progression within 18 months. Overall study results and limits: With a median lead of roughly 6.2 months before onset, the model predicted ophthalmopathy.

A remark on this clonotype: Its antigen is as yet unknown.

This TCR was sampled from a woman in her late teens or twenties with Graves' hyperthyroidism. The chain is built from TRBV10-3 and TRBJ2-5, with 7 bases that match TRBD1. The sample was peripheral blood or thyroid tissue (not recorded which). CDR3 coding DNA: TGTGCCATCAGTAACAGGGGCAGCAGCCAAGAGACCCAGTACTTC. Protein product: CAISNRGSSQETQYF.